The 20 T cell receptor beta chains reported below all come from one sample, sequenced in a study of identical twins. Using its own MiXCR run on the 5' RACE reads, TCRdb lists one record per CDR3 protein. Among some 500,000 distinct CDR3 sequences listed, around an eighth were seen once. These data are also associated with another study on yellow fever vaccine responses in identical twins.

Sequenced sample: CD4+ T cells sorted from blood. Receptors were obtained from a woman aged 18-29 years in good health.

The DNA for the CDR3 is TGTGCCAGCAGCGTAGGGTGGAGCTCCTACGAGCAGTACTTC. Translated: CASSVGWSSYEQYF. The chain carries TRBV9 and TRBJ2-7, with D hard to call. Germline V gene lookup returns CDR1 SGDLS and CDR2 YYNGEE. The CDR3 covers 14 residues. V shed 0 bases and J shed 0 bases, with 7 bases lying between them.

This rearrangement joins TRBV6-2 or TRBV6-3 to TRBJ2-2, with a weak D call TRBD2 (6 bases). Between the trimmed V and J ends, which lost 5 bases and 6 bases, there was a span of 16 bases. CDR1 and CDR2 (germline): MNHEY, SVGEGT. This CDR3 spans 15 amino acids. CDR3 sequence: CASSGAGGRAGELFF. The CDR3 nucleotides are TGTGCCAGCAGTGGGGCAGGAGGGCGCGCCGGGGAGCTGTTTTTT.

This clonotype was detected only a few times. This chain uses TRBV29-1 with TRBJ2-2, with TRBD1 identical over 7 bases. This CDR3 is 13 amino acids long. Trimming took 5 bases from V and 1 from J; bases not matched to a gene: 1. Per germline, CDR1 SQVTM and CDR2 ANQGSEA. The CDR3 reads CSVRTGNTGELFF. CDR3 coding DNA: TGCAGCGTTAGGACAGGGAACACCGGGGAGCTGTTTTTT.

This clonotype was found many times. This sequence joins TRBV14 and TRBJ2-5, with 8 bases lining up with TRBD2. CDR1 SGHDN and CDR2 FVKESK come from the germline V gene. Trimming removed 1 base from V and 4 bases from J; junction bases left unmatched: 8. The CDR3 is 16 residues long. This chain's CDR3 is CASSQVSSGRGETQYF. The CDR3 coding sequence is TGTGCCAGCAGCCAAGTATCCAGCGGGAGAGGAGAGACCCAGTACTTC.

The V and J genes are TRBV3-1 and TRBJ2-1; 10 positions match TRBD2. This CDR3 has 15 residues. Germline assignment: CDR1 LGHDT and CDR2 YNNKEL (reference sequence). V gave up 7 bases and J gave up 7 bases; unmatched junction bases: 10. The CDR3 loop reads CASTKGTSAWNEQFF. Written as DNA, the CDR3 is TGTGCCAGCACCAAAGGGACTAGCGCGTGGAATGAGCAGTTCTTC.

This clonotype was seen a few times. The gene calls are TRBV19 and TRBJ2-1, with TRBD2 identical over 11 bases. CDR1 is LNHDA, CDR2 SQIVND, per germline (reference sequence). V lost 4 bases, J lost 5 bases, and 7 bases stayed unmatched. The CDR3 extends over 16 amino acids. DNA for the CDR3: TGTGCCAGTAGTAGGGCTAGCGGGGGGCCTGACAATGAGCAGTTCTTC. Its protein product is CASSRASGGPDNEQFF.

The chain links TRBV2 to TRBJ2-7; D may be TRBD1 or TRBD2 (5 bases each). Trimming took 7 bases from V and 1 from J, leaving 14 bases between them. The CDR3 runs 14 residues. Germline-derived CDR1 and CDR2 are SNHLY and FYNNEI. The CDR3 DNA reads TGTGCCAGCAAATCCCGGGACGTATCCTACGAGCAGTACTTC. Its translation is CASKSRDVSYEQYF.

The rearrangement links TRBV7-9 to TRBJ1-1, with D tentatively TRBD1 (6 bases). The germline V gene has CDR1 SEHNR and CDR2 FQNEAQ (reference sequence). Trimming shortened V by 1 base and J by 3 bases, and 12 bases separated the two germline ends. The CDR3 has 15 amino acids. CDR3 residues: CASSLGSGADTEAFF. The CDR3 DNA is TGTGCCAGCAGCTTAGGTTCGGGGGCTGACACTGAAGCTTTCTTT.

This chain connects TRBV20-1 to TRBJ2-5, with 15 nucleotides matching TRBD2. The CDR3 spans 15 residues. The trim removed 5 bases at V and 2 bases at J, leaving 3 bases unmatched. CDR1 and CDR2 (germline): DFQATT, SNEGSKA (reference sequence). This CDR3 is CSAGTSGGLQETQYF. The CDR3 region has the DNA TGCAGTGCTGGGACTAGCGGGGGGTTACAAGAGACCCAGTACTTC.

This rearrangement joins TRBV12-3 or TRBV12-4 to TRBJ2-5, with TRBD2 matching 11 bases. V gave up 2 bases and J gave up 2 bases; unmatched junction bases: 7. The CDR3 is 17 amino acids. CDR3 nucleotides: TGTGCCAGCAGTTTAATCTTAGCGGGGGGGCCACAAGAGACCCAGTACTTC. Its translation: CASSLILAGGPQETQYF.

This clonotype appeared many times. The V gene is TRBV2, the J gene TRBJ1-1; no definite D call. The V end was cut by 4 bases, the J end by 1 base, with 7 bases between. Looked up from germline, CDR1 is SNHLY and CDR2 is FYNNEI. This CDR3 region has 13 residues. CDR3 residues: CASSVRGNTEAFF. Here the CDR3 DNA reads TGTGCCAGCAGTGTGAGAGGGAACACTGAAGCTTTCTTT.

This clonotype was counted a few times. The rearrangement joins TRBV27 to TRBJ2-5, with TRBD2 matching over 12 bases. In germline, CDR1 is MNHEY, CDR2 SMNVEV (reference sequence). This CDR3 spans 16 amino acids. V was pared by 6 bases and J by 4 bases, with 9 bases of the junction left unmatched. CDR3 DNA sequence: TGTGCCAGCAGACAAACTAGCGGGAGGAGGCCAGAGACCCAGTACTTC. Amino acid sequence: CASRQTSGRRPETQYF.

This clonotype was seen at least ten times. The chain links TRBV4-3 to TRBJ2-1; D perhaps matches TRBD2 (5 bases). Trimming removed 0 bases at V and 5 bases at J, with 11 bases between. Germline V gene sequence: CDR1 LGHNA, CDR2 YSLEER. The CDR3 length is 15 residues. Here the CDR3 reads CASSQDDSGNNEQFF. The DNA of the CDR3 is TGCGCCAGCAGCCAAGATGATTCGGGAAACAATGAGCAGTTCTTC.

This clonotype has more than one count but fewer than ten. This chain joins TRBV7-3 and TRBJ2-3; D gene unclear. Germline loops: CDR1 SGHTA, CDR2 FQGTGA. This CDR3 spans 13 amino acids. V was pared by 5 bases and J by 4 bases, with 10 bases between. CDR3 amino acids: CASSILGPDTQYF. DNA of the CDR3: TGTGCCAGCAGCATCCTAGGTCCAGATACGCAGTATTTT.

This clonotype was detected only a few times. This chain joins TRBV28 and TRBJ2-1, with 11 bases identical to TRBD1. Per the germline V gene, CDR1 is MDHEN and CDR2 is SYDVKM. The CDR3 contains 16 residues. V gave up 6 bases and J gave up 5 bases; unmatched junction bases: 9. The CDR3 nucleotides are TGTGCCAGCAGAGGGAGGGACAGGGGGTTGAACAATGAGCAGTTCTTC. Its translation: CASRGRDRGLNNEQFF.

This sequence joins TRBV5-4 and TRBJ2-3, with D perhaps matching TRBD1 or TRBD2 (5 bases each). V lost 0 bases, J lost 0 bases, and 11 bases lay in between. From germline, CDR1 is SGHNT and CDR2 YYREEE (reference sequence). This CDR3 has 16 residues. This CDR3 is CASSLGWDLSTDTQYF. CDR3 coding DNA: TGTGCCAGCAGCTTGGGGTGGGACCTAAGCACAGATACGCAGTATTTT.

The gene calls are TRBV24-1 and TRBJ2-3; TRBD2 matches 10 bases. CDR1 is KGHDR, CDR2 SFDVKD, per germline. CDR3 length: 15 amino acids. The V and J ends lost 9 bases and 4 bases, in that order; junction bases with no gene match: 9. CDR3: CATRRSSGSADTQYF. DNA of the CDR3: TGTGCCACCCGGCGCTCTAGCGGGAGCGCAGATACGCAGTATTTT.

This clonotype was seen a few times. The rearrangement links TRBV12-3 or TRBV12-4 to TRBJ2-7; D not resolved. The CDR3 totals 14 residues. The V and J ends lost 3 bases and 0 bases respectively, with 9 bases between them. CDR3 protein: CASSFGQTSYEQYF. In DNA, the CDR3 is TGTGCCAGCAGTTTCGGGCAGACCTCCTACGAGCAGTACTTC.

The CDR3, as DNA: TGCAGTGCTAGAGATCATCTAGCGGGGGGGGCCGGGGAGCTGTTTTTT. Its translation: CSARDHLAGGAGELFF. This chain connects TRBV20-1 to TRBJ2-2, with TRBD2 matching over 12 bases. Trimming at V came to 0 bases and at J to 6 bases, leaving 5 bases not matched to a gene. This CDR3 region has 16 residues. Germline V gene lookup returns CDR1 DFQATT and CDR2 SNEGSKA (reference sequence).

This clonotype has only a few counts. The chain couples TRBV28 to TRBJ2-7; the D gene could be TRBD1 or TRBD2 (5 bases each). Germline V gene lookup returns CDR1 MDHEN and CDR2 SYDVKM. The V end was cut by 2 bases, the J end by 6 bases, with 17 bases between. This CDR3 has 15 amino acids. CDR3 nucleotide sequence: TGTGCCAGCAGTTTAGGAAGGATCGGGGCTTCCGAGCAGTACTTC. As protein: CASSLGRIGASEQYF.